A single sample is the source of the 6 T cell receptor delta chains below, sequenced in a study of gamma-delta chains in newborns, infants, children. TCRdb re-analyzed the reads via CATT. There are more than 6,500 delta-chain clones in the sample; 2% to 2.5% occur only once, and approximately 9.9% lies in the top ten. The specimen sequenced was blood. All receptors come from a child who was a newborn, infant or young child, either healthy, febrile or measles-vaccinated (not recorded which).

Turning to this clone: TCRdb's listed protein matches a much larger clone and diverges from this DNA's translation at residue 15, likely through a read error; the protein shown comes from the DNA. The genes are TRDV2 and TRDJ3; 12 bases fit TRDD3. CDR1 is GEAIGNYY, CDR2 EKD, per germline. This CDR3 is 17 amino acids long. CDR3 bases: TGTGCCTGTGACCTACTGGGGGATACCTGGGACACCCGACAGAAGTTTTTC. Protein: CACDLLGDTWDTRQKFF.

This clone is labeled as medium-sized. Additional DNA sequences in this sample encode the identical CDR3. The chain has TRAV29/DV5 and TRDJ1; TRDD3 aligns across 8 bases. The CDR3 has 15 amino acids. Germline CDR1 is NSMFDY and CDR2 is ISSIKDK. J gave up 0 bases and V 0 bases, and 4 bases lay outside the gene matches. The CDR3 loop reads CAASGDGGYTDKLIF. The CDR3, as DNA: TGTGCAGCAAGCGGTGATGGGGGATACACCGATAAACTCATCTTT. Filled out from reference TRAV29/DV5 and TRDJ1, the complete variable domain reads DQQVKQNSPSLSVQEGRISILNCDYTNSMFDYFLWYKKYPAEGPTFLISISSIKDKNEDGRFTVFLNKSAKHLSLHIVPSQPGDSAVYFCAASGDGGYTDKLIFGKGTRVTVEP.

On this clone itself: Possible read error: a much larger clone is one base away. The same CDR3 can be traced to other DNA sequences in this sample. The chain uses TRDV2 and TRDJ3; D is uncertain. The CDR3 totals 17 residues. Germline V gene data show CDR1 as GEAIGNYY and CDR2 as EKD. V was pared by 0 bases and J by 0 bases, with 8 bases between. The CDR3 protein is CACDTVTSSWDTRQMFF. Here the CDR3 DNA reads TGTGCCTGTGACACCGTAACCAGCTCCTGGGACACCCGACAGATGTTTTTC.

In this sample, this clone turned up many times. One base separates it from a far larger clone, so it is likely a read error. Within the sample, other DNA sequences also encode this same CDR3. The V gene is TRDV2, the J gene TRDJ1, with TRDD3 matching over 7 bases. The CDR3 loop spans 13 amino acids. Germline lookup yields CDR1 GEAIGNYY and CDR2 EKD. The CDR3 region has the DNA TGTGCCTGCGACACCTGGGGGACCGATAAACTCATCTTT. Residues: CACDTWGTDKLIF.

A remark on this clone: A much larger clone differs by one base, so this may be a read error. The chain links TRDV1 to TRDJ2, with D hard to call. The CDR3 has 14 residues. Germline CDR1 TSWWSYY, CDR2 QGS. The CDR3 spells CALGESYLTARLFF. The CDR3 DNA sequence: TGTGCTCTTGGGGAGAGTTATTTGACAGCACGACTCTTCTTT.

This clone showed up just a few times. The identical CDR3 is also encoded by other nucleotide sequences in the sample. For the CDR3, the DNA is TGTGCTCTTGGGGAACGTTCGAAGACCACTCAAGGTTGGCAATGGGGATACCGGCGCCTAAGGCAGTACACCGATAAACTCATCTTT. This codes for CALGERSKTTQGWQWGYRRLRQYTDKLIF. The chain recombines TRDV1 with TRDJ1; 8 bases align to TRDD3. This CDR3 contains 29 residues. Germline assignment: CDR1 TSWWSYY and CDR2 QGS. With V trimmed by 1 base and J by 0 bases, 43 bases remained unmatched.